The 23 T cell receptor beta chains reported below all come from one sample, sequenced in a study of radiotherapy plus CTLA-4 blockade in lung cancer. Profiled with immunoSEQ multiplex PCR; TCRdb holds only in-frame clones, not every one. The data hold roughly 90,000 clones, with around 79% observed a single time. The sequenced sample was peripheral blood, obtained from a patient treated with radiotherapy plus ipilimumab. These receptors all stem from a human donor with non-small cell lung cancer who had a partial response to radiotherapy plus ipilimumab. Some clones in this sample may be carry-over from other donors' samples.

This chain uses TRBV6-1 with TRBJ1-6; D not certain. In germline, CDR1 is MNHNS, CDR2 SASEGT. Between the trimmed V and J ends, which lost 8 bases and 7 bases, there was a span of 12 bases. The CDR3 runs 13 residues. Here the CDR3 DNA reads TGTGCCAGCCCCGGGGAGATGAATTCACCCCTCCACTTT. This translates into CASPGEMNSPLHF.

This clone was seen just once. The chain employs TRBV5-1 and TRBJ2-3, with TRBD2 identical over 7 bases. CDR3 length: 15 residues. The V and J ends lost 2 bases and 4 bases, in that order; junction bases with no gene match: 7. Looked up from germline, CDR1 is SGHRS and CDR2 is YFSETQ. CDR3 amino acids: CASSLAGRFSDTQYF. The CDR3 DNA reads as TGCGCCAGCAGCTTAGCGGGGAGGTTCTCAGATACGCAGTATTTT.

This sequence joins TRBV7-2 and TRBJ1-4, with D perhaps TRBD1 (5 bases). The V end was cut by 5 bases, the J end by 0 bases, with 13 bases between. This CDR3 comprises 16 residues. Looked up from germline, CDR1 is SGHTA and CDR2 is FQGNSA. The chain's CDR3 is CASSGVGGATNEKLFF. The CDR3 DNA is TGTGCCAGCAGCGGGGTAGGAGGGGCAACTAATGAAAAACTGTTTTTT.

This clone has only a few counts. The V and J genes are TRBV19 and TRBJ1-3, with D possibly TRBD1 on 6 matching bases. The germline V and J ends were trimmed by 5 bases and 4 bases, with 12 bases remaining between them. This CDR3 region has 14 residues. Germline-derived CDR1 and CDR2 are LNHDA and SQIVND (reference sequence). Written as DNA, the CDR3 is TGTGCCAGTAGTCCACAGGGAGCCGGAAACACCATATATTTT. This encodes CASSPQGAGNTIYF.

The CDR3 is CASSGGGSFGNTIYF. The CDR3 region has the DNA TGCGCCAGCAGCGGAGGGGGCTCGTTCGGAAACACCATATATTTT. The J gene is TRBJ1-3, the V gene TRBV5-1, with 7 bases aligning to TRBD1. This CDR3 comprises 15 residues. Trimming cost V 4 bases and J 4 bases; bases outside gene matches: 8. Germline CDR1 SGHRS, CDR2 YFSETQ.

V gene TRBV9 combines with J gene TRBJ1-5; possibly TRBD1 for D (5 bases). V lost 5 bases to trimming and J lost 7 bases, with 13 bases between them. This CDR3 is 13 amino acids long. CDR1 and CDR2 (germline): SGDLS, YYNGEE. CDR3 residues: CASSQRAGQPQHF. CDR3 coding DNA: TGTGCCAGCAGTCAGAGAGCAGGGCAGCCCCAGCATTTT.

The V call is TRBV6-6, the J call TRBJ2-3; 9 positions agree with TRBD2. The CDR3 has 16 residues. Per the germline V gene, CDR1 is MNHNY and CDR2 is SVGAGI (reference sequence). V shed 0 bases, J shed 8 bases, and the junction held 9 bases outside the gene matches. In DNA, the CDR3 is TGTGCCAGCAGTTACTCGAGCGCGGGGGGGCCTGGTACGCAGTATTTT. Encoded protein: CASSYSSAGGPGTQYF.

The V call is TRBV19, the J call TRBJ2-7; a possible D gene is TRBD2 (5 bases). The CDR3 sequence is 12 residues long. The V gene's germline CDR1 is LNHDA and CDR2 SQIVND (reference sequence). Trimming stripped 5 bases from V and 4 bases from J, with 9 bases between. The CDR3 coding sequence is TGTGCCAGTAGTCCGACGGGATACGAGCAGTACTTC. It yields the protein CASSPTGYEQYF. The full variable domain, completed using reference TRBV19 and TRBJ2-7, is DGGITQSPKYLFRKEGQNVTLSCEQNLNHDAMYWYRQDPGQGLRLIYYSQIVNDFQKGDIAEGYSVSREKKESFPLTVTSAQKNPTAFYLCASSPTGYEQYFGPGTRLTVT.

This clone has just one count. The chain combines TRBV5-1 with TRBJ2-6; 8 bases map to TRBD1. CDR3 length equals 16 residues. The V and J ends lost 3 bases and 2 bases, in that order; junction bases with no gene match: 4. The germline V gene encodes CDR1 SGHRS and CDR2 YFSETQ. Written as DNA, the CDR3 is TGCGCCAGCAGCTGGACAGGGAACCCTGGGGCCAACGTCCTGACTTTC. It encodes CASSWTGNPGANVLTF.

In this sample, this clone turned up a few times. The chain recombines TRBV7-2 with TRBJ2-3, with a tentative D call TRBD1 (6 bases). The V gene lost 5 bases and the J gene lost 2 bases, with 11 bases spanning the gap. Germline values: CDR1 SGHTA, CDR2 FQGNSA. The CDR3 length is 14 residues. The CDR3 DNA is TGTGCCAGCAGCAGACGGACAGACACAGATACGCAGTATTTT. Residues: CASSRRTDTDTQYF.

The CDR3, as DNA: TGTGCCAGCAGTTTAACCGGGACTAGTAAGGAGACCCAGTACTTC. This sequence encodes CASSLTGTSKETQYF. The genes are TRBV28 and TRBJ2-5, with TRBD2 matching over 8 bases. The length of the CDR3 is 15 residues. Germline V gives CDR1 MDHEN, CDR2 SYDVKM. Losses at the gene ends were 2 bases for V and 5 bases for J; bases not matched to a gene: 7.

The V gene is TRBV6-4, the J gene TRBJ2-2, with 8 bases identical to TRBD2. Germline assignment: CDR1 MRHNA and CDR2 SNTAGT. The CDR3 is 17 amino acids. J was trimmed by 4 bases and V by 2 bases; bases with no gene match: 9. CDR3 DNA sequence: TGTGCCAGCAGTGACCGATACCGGGGACTAGGCACCGGGGAGCTGTTTTTT. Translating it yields CASSDRYRGLGTGELFF.

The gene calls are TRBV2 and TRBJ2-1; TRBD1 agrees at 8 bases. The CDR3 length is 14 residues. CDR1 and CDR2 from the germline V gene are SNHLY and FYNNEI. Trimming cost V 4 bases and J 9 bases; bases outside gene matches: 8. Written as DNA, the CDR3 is TGTGCCAGCAGTGTGGTTGGACAGGGCGGTGAGCAGTTCTTC. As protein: CASSVVGQGGEQFF. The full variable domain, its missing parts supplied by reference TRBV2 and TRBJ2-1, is EPEVTQTPSHQVTQMGQEVILRCVPISNHLYFYWYRQILGQKVEFLVSFYNNEISEKSEIFDDQFSVERPDGSNFTLKIRSTKLEDSAMYFCASSVVGQGGEQFFGPGTRLTVL.

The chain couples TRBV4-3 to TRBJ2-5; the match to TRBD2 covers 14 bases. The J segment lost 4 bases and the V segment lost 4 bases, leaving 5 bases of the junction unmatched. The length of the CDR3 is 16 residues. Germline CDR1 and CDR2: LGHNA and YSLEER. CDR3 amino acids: CASSLTSGGVLETQYF. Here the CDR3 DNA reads TGCGCCAGCAGCCTGACTAGCGGGGGGGTATTAGAGACCCAGTACTTC.

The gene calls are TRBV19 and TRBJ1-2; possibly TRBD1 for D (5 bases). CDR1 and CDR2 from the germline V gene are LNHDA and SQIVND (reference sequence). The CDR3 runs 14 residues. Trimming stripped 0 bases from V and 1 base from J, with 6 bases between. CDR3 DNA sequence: TGTGCCAGTAGTATAGAAGGGGATAACTATGGCTACACCTTC. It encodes CASSIEGDNYGYTF.

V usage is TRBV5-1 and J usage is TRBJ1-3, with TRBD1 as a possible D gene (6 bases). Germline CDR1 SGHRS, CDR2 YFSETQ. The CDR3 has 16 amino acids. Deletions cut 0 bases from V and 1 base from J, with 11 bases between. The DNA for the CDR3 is TGCGCCAGCAGCTTGGCCAATACAGGGTCTGGAAACACCATATATTTT. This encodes CASSLANTGSGNTIYF.

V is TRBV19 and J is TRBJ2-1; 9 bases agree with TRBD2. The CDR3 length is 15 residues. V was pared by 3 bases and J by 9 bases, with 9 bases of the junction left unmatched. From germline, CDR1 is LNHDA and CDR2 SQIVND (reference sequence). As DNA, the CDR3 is TGTGCCAGTAGTATCATGGCGGGAGGGCCGGTTGAGCAGTTCTTC. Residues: CASSIMAGGPVEQFF.

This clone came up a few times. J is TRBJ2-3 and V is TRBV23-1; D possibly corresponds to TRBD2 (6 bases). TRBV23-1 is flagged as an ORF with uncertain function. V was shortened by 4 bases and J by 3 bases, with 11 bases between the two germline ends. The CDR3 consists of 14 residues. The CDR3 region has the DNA TGCGCCAGCAGTCGGAGGGTGAGTACAGATACGCAGTATTTT. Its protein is CASSRRVSTDTQYF.

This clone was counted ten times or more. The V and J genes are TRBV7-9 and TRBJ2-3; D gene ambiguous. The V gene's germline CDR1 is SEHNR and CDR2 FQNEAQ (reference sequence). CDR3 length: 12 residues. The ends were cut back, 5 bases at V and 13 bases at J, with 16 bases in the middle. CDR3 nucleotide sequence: TGTGCCAGCAGCCGAGAGGATTTTGTCGAGTATTTT. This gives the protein CASSREDFVEYF.

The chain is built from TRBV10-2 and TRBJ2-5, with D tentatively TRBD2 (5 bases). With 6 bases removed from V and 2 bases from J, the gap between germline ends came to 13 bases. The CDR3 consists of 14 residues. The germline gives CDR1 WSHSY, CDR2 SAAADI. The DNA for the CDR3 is TGCGCCAGCAGAGAACTAGTCGGACAAGAGACCCAGTACTTC. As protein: CASRELVGQETQYF.

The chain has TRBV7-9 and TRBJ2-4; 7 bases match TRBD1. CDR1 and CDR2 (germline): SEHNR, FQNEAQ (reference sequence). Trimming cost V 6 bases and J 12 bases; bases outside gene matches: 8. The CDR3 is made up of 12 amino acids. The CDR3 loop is CASSLTGWGQYF. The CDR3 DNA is TGTGCCAGCAGTTTGACAGGGTGGGGTCAGTACTTC.

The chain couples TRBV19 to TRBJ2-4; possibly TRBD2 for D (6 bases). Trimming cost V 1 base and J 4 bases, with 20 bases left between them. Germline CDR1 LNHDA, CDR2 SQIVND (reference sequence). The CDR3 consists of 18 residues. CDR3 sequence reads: CASSIAGSRNVGKNIQYF. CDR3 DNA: TGTGCCAGTAGTATAGCCGGGAGCAGAAACGTTGGGAAAAACATTCAGTACTTC.

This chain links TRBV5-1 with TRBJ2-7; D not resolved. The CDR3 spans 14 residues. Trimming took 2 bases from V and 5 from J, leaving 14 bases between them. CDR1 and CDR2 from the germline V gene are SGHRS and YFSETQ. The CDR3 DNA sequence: TGCGCCAGCAGCTTAGGCAGAAATGACAACGAGCAGTACTTC. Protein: CASSLGRNDNEQYF.